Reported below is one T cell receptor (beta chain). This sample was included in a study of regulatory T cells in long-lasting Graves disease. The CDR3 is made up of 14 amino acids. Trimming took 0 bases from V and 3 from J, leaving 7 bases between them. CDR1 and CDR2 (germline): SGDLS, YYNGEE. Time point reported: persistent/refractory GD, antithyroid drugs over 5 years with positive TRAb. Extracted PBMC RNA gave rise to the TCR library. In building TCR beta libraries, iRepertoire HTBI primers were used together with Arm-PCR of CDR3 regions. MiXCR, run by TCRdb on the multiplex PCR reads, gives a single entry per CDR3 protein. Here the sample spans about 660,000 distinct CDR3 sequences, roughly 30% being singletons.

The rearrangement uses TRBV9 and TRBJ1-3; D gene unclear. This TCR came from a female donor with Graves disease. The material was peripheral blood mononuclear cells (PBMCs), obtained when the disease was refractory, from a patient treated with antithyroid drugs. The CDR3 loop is CASSVDVRGNTIYF. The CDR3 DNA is TGTGCCAGCAGCGTAGACGTCCGTGGAAACACCATATATTTT.